This T cell receptor beta chain was observed in a study of T cell responses to AZD1222 COVID-19 vaccine. Study-wide points: Spike-specific TCR breadth and depth rose after two AZD1222 doses. The donor cohort was predominantly white British with a female majority, and clonal diversity may have been underestimated. The study found vaccine-associated CD4 TCRs spanning spike, dominant at 160-218 and 743-854.

Regarding this clone: Its antigen is not identified.

Germline CDR1 reads MNHEY; CDR2 reads SVGAGI. Trimming took 2 bases from V and 5 from J; bases not matched to a gene: 6. The CDR3 has 15 residues. The method was immunoSEQ multiplex PCR; TCRdb's version includes in-frame clones alone and lacks a portion of them. The repertoire holds about 150,000 clones, with about nine tenths as singletons. This clonotype was sampled from an adult in good health. The chain has TRBV6-5 and TRBJ1-2, with 9 nucleotides matching TRBD1. The material was peripheral blood, obtained on day 0 of AZD1222 vaccination. This chain's CDR3 is CASSYPDRGIYGYTF. The CDR3 DNA sequence: TGTGCCAGCAGTTACCCAGACAGGGGGATTTATGGCTACACCTTC.